This T cell receptor beta chain was obtained from a study of response to subunit inactivated influenza vaccine. Study findings and constraints: The authors offered the suggestion that each seasonal influenza vaccination recruits few new T cells.

CDR3 size: 15 residues. V was cut by 6 bases and J by 3 bases, with 16 bases left in between. One entry per CDR3 protein, called by TCRdb with MiXCR from the RT-PCR reads. The sample records 800,000 to 1,000,000 distinct CDR3 sequences, roughly 20% being singletons. In this sample, this clonotype turned up a few times. What it binds is not known. The chain carries TRBV12-3 or TRBV12-4 and TRBJ2-3, with TRBD2 as a possible D gene (6 bases). The starting material was PBMCs from blood, obtained roughly 5 days after vaccination. This TCR came from a middle-aged man who received an inactivated influenza vaccine. CDR3 protein: CASSYRAAGTDTQYF. DNA of the CDR3: TGTGCCAGCAGCTACCGCGCCGCGGGAACAGATACGCAGTATTTT.